These T cell receptor beta chains were read from a single sample in a study of T cell repertoires in cytomegalovirus infection. The antigens these receptors bind are not known. MiXCR, run by TCRdb on the reads, gives a single entry per CDR3 protein. The sample consists of 300,000 or so distinct CDR3 sequences, 25% of them appearing once. The starting material was cultured PBMCs, obtained from culture after CMV antigen stimulation. The receptor source for this set is a human donor in good health (CMV status not recorded). Some clones in this sample may be carry-over from other donors' samples. Each CDR3 is given with its conserved first and last residue. Fields, in order: J gene, V gene, D gene, clone size, CDR3 DNA, CDR3 protein. D genes are given only for firm matches. Only some rows state a clone size, as once, few, many or a class for expanded clones.

TRBJ1-5 TRBV18 TRBD1 - TGTGCCAGCTCTGGGGGACAGAATCAGCCCCAGCATTTT CASSGGQNQPQHF
TRBJ2-1 TRBV27 - - TGTGCCAGCAGTAAAAACACGGGAGTGGTCTACAATGAGCAGTTCTTC CASSKNTGVVYNEQFF
TRBJ2-1 TRBV7-3 TRBD2 many TGTGCCAGCAGCTTAACGTTTCGCGGGAGGGGTGGGGAGCAGTTCTTC CASSLTFRGRGGEQFF
TRBJ2-7 TRBV7-9 - many TGTGCCAGCAGCTTAGGGGGCGTGAGTTCGGACGAGCAGTACTTC CASSLGGVSSDEQYF
TRBJ2-1 TRBV4-1 TRBD2 - TGCGCCAGCAGCCAGGAACCCCACCGGACTAGCGGGAGCAATGAGCAGTTCTTC CASSQEPHRTSGSNEQFF
TRBJ2-3 TRBV19 TRBD2 few TGTGCCAGTAGTCTGGGACTAGCGGGCCCTAGCACAGATACGCAGTATTTT CASSLGLAGPSTDTQYF
TRBJ1-1 TRBV7-2 - many TGTGCCAGCAGCTTAGGGGCGCGTACTGAAGCTTTCTTT CASSLGARTEAFF
TRBJ2-2 TRBV7-6 - - TGTGCCAGCAGCTTAAAGGCGCGCACCGGGGAGCTGTTTTTT CASSLKARTGELFF
TRBJ2-3 TRBV7-2 - many TGTGCCAGCAGCCCACGGACCACAGATACGCAGTATTTT CASSPRTTDTQYF
TRBJ1-2 TRBV19 - - TGTGCCAGTAGTATCGTAAAGTGGGGTAATGGCTACACCTTC CASSIVKWGNGYTF
TRBJ1-5 TRBV6-2/TRBV6-3 - many TGTGCCAGCAATCAAGGGGAGGGGAATCAGCCCCAGCATTTT CASNQGEGNQPQHF